What follows describes a single T cell receptor beta chain. This entry belongs to a study of blood T cell repertoires in COVID-19. Study as a whole: Sites in the United States, Italy and Spain provided acute and convalescent COVID-19 samples. T cells, B-cell-depleted T cells, or PBMCs supplied cDNA or gDNA.

Between the trimmed V and J ends, which lost 7 bases and 4 bases, there was a span of 11 bases. The CDR3 contains 13 residues. Germline-derived CDR1 and CDR2 are MNHEY and SVGAGI. Per the authors' pipeline: The authors estimated nucleated cell counts from reference gene primer amplification. Repertoires were generated with immunoSEQ multiplex PCR, while TCRdb's copy carries only in-frame clones and drops some. The D gene and trimming were derived from the DNA, and the V and J assignments and clone size from that table. The sample has about 170,000 clones, approximately 85% seen once; the top ten hold less than 9%.

V and J are TRBV6-5 and TRBJ1-5; D not certain. The sequence came from a man aged 40-50 years who had recovered from COVID-19. Sequencing was carried out using peripheral blood. CDR3 amino acids: CASTWEGNQPQHF. The CDR3, as DNA: TGTGCCAGCACATGGGAGGGTAATCAGCCCCAGCATTTT.